The 16 T cell receptor beta chains reported below all come from one sample, sequenced in a study of cytotoxic CD8 clonotypes in ibrutinib-treated CLL. Data came from immunoSEQ multiplex PCR; TCRdb stores just in-frame clones and leaves some out. This table has about 32,000 clones, about 64% appearing once. The source was PBMCs, collected at disease progression, from a patient treated with ibrutinib. The receptors were sampled from a human donor with chronic lymphocytic leukemia.

V usage is TRBV5-1 and J usage is TRBJ2-7; 8 nucleotides align to TRBD2. The CDR3 is 15 residues long. V lost 5 bases to trimming and J lost 5 bases; unmatched junction nucleotides: 12. CDR1 is SGHRS and CDR2 is YFSETQ in the germline V gene. The CDR3, as DNA: TGCGCCAGCAGGCCAGGAGCGGGGGTAGTCCACGAGCAGTACTTC. This encodes CASRPGAGVVHEQYF.

The chain uses TRBV6-5 and TRBJ2-1, with D possibly being TRBD2 (7 bases). The CDR3 runs to 15 residues. Germline-derived CDR1 and CDR2 are MNHEY and SVGAGI. V was clipped by 6 bases and J by 8 bases, with 20 bases between them. DNA for the CDR3: TGTGCCAGCAGCCTTCTGAATAGGGGGGGTGATGAGCAGTTCTTC. Protein sequence: CASSLLNRGGDEQFF.

This clone was counted once. Relative to the germline gene, one junction end is altered; a read error may explain this. V and J are TRBV7-7 and TRBJ2-5, with D perhaps matching TRBD2 (7 bases). The V gene's germline CDR1 is SSHAT and CDR2 FNYEAQ (reference sequence). This CDR3 has 14 residues. CDR3 amino acids: CASSLGGGRETQYF. CDR3 coding DNA: TGTGCTAGCAGCTTAGGGGGGGGGCGTGAGACCCAGTACTTC.

The chain recombines TRBV4-1 with TRBJ2-7, with D maybe TRBD1 (6 bases). Germline V gene data show CDR1 as MGHRA and CDR2 as YSYEKL. Trimming cost V 4 bases and J 3 bases, with 25 bases left between them. The CDR3 runs to 18 residues. The CDR3 nucleotides are TGCGCCAGCAGCCCTCAGGGGCGAGCACCCCGTATGATCTACGAGCAGTACTTC. Its protein is CASSPQGRAPRMIYEQYF.

This clone was seen once. J is TRBJ1-3 and V is TRBV27; 7 positions agree with TRBD1. The trim removed 6 bases at V and 0 bases at J, leaving 5 bases unmatched. The CDR3 extends over 15 amino acids. Germline V CDR1 and CDR2: MNHEY, SMNVEV (reference sequence). The CDR3 reads CASRGDRSSGNTIYF. The CDR3 coding sequence is TGTGCCAGCAGAGGGGACAGAAGCTCTGGAAACACCATATATTTT.

V usage is TRBV7-9 and J usage is TRBJ2-7; 13 bases fit TRBD2. This CDR3 region has 14 residues. In germline, CDR1 is SEHNR, CDR2 FQNEAQ (reference sequence). With V trimmed by 1 base and J by 8 bases, 2 bases remained unmatched. CDR3 bases: TGTGCCAGCAGCTTAGGGACTAGCGGGGGCCAGCAGTACTTC. Protein sequence: CASSLGTSGGQQYF.

The chain is built from TRBV6-1 and TRBJ1-1; D is uncertain. Trimming removed 2 bases from V and 1 base from J, with 5 bases in between. The CDR3 is 13 amino acids. The germline gives CDR1 MNHNS, CDR2 SASEGT. Written as DNA, the CDR3 is TGTGCCAGCAGTGAAAGGGAGAACACTGAAGCTTTCTTT. This sequence encodes CASSERENTEAFF.

This clone was counted a few times. V gene TRBV19 combines with J gene TRBJ1-5, with D perhaps matching TRBD1 (6 bases). Germline V gene data show CDR1 as LNHDA and CDR2 as SQIVND (reference sequence). V was trimmed by 9 bases and J by 0 bases, leaving 21 bases between them. CDR3 length: 17 residues. The DNA for the CDR3 is TGTGCCAGCCAGAACCGGCCCCAGGGGTATAGCAATCAGCCCCAGCATTTT. This codes for CASQNRPQGYSNQPQHF.

The V gene is TRBV19, the J gene TRBJ1-2; D not certain. V lost 3 bases and J 4 bases, leaving 15 bases between the germline ends. The CDR3 has 15 amino acids. In germline, CDR1 is LNHDA, CDR2 SQIVND (reference sequence). The CDR3 spells CASSIALGEGYGYTF. The DNA for the CDR3 is TGTGCCAGTAGTATCGCCCTGGGAGAGGGCTATGGCTACACCTTC.

Within the sample, this clone is medium-sized (0.01 to 0.1%). In the same sample, other DNA sequences code for this CDR3. The chain links TRBV2 to TRBJ1-2; the D gene is possibly TRBD1 (6 bases). Per germline, CDR1 SNHLY and CDR2 FYNNEI. This CDR3 spans 14 amino acids. V was trimmed by 1 base and J by 4 bases, leaving 10 bases between them. The CDR3 protein is CASSEVGASYGYTF. DNA of the CDR3: TGTGCCAGCAGTGAAGTGGGGGCGAGCTATGGCTACACCTTC.

The gene calls are TRBV5-4 and TRBJ2-7, with unresolved D. The V end lost 3 bases, the J end lost 4 bases, and 20 bases lay between the germline ends. This CDR3 is built from 16 residues. Germline V gives CDR1 SGHNT, CDR2 YYREEE (reference sequence). This CDR3 reads CASSSRLSGRVYEQYF. CDR3 nucleotide sequence: TGTGCCAGCAGCTCCCGACTTTCCGGGCGTGTTTACGAGCAGTACTTC.

The rearrangement uses TRBV9 and TRBJ2-1, with D tentatively TRBD1 (5 bases). CDR1 and CDR2 from the germline V gene are SGDLS and YYNGEE. This CDR3 comprises 12 residues. Trimming took off 0 bases at V and 8 bases at J, with 6 bases between the two ends. The DNA of the CDR3 is TGTGCCAGCAGCGTAGGGGGCTATGAGCAGTTCTTC. This codes for CASSVGGYEQFF.

The rearrangement links TRBV29-1 to TRBJ1-1; 12 positions agree with TRBD1. With V trimmed by 7 bases and J by 1 base, 10 bases remained unmatched. CDR1 and CDR2 from the germline V gene are SQVTM and ANQGSEA. CDR3 size: 16 residues. Here the CDR3 DNA reads TGCAGCGGTATCCGGGACAGGGGGCGCGGGAACACTGAAGCTTTCTTT. It encodes CSGIRDRGRGNTEAFF.

CDR3 region: CASSLGAENIQYF. The CDR3 DNA reads TGTGCCAGCAGCCTCGGGGCAGAAAACATTCAGTACTTC. This chain links TRBV5-4 with TRBJ2-4; the D gene could be TRBD1 or TRBD2 (5 bases each). V shed 4 bases and J shed 5 bases, with 10 bases lying between them. The germline CDR1 and CDR2 sequences are SGHNT and YYREEE (reference sequence). This CDR3 comprises 13 residues.

J is TRBJ1-5 and V is TRBV6-5, with D tentatively TRBD1 (6 bases). This CDR3 spans 15 amino acids. Germline values: CDR1 MNHEY, CDR2 SVGAGI. The V end lost 2 bases, the J end lost 3 bases, and 11 bases lay between the germline ends. CDR3 amino acids: CASSYAGQLNQPQHF. CDR3 nucleotide sequence: TGTGCCAGCAGTTACGCGGGACAACTCAATCAGCCCCAGCATTTT.

This clone was counted a single time. The chain is built from TRBV4-1 and TRBJ1-5, with D uncertain. Germline V CDR1 and CDR2: MGHRA, YSYEKL. V lost 0 bases to trimming and J lost 0 bases, with 15 bases between them. The CDR3 has 18 amino acids. The CDR3 coding sequence is TGCGCCAGCAGCCAAGATCACCCCGCGAGATTTAGCAATCAGCCCCAGCATTTT. This translates into CASSQDHPARFSNQPQHF.